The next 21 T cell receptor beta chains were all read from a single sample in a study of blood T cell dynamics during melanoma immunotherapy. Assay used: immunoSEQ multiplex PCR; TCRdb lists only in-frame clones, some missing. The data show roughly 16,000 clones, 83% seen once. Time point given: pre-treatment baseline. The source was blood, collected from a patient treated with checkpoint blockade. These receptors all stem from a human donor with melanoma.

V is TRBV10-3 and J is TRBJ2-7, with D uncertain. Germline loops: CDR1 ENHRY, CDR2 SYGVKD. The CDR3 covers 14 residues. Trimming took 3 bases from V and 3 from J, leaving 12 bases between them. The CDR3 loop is CAISELGGVYEQYF. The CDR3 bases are TGTGCCATCAGTGAATTAGGCGGCGTCTACGAGCAGTACTTC.

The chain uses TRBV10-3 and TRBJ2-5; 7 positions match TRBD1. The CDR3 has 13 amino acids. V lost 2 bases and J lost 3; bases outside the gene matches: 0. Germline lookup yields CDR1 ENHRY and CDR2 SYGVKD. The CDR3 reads CAISEGTEETQYF. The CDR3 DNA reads TGTGCCATCAGTGAGGGGACAGAAGAGACCCAGTACTTC.

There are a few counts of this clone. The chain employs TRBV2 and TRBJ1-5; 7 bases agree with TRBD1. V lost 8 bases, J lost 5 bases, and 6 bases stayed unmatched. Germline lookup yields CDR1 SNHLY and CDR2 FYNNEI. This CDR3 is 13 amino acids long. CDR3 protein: CASGTEGHQPQHF. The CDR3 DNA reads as TGTGCCAGCGGGACAGAGGGGCATCAGCCCCAGCATTTT.

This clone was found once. Here the CDR3 DNA reads TGTTACAGTGAGTCCTATAATTCACCCCTCCACTTT. Translation: CYSESYNSPLHF. The chain joins TRBV14 to TRBJ1-6; no firm D call. CDR1 SGHDN and CDR2 FVKESK come from the germline V gene. The CDR3 extends over 12 amino acids.

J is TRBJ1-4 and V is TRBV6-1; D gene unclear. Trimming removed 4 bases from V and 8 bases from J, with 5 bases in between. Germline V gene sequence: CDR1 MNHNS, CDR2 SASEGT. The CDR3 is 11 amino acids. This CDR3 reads CASSGIEKLFF. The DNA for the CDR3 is TGTGCCAGCAGTGGAATAGAAAAACTGTTTTTT.

The CDR3 DNA sequence: TGTGCCAGCAGTCTATACAATGAGCAGTTCTTC. As protein: CASSLYNEQFF. This chain joins TRBV25-1 and TRBJ2-1, with unresolved D. V gave up 5 bases and J gave up 4 bases, with 3 bases separating them. Germline-derived CDR1 and CDR2 are MGHDK and SYGVNS. The CDR3 covers 11 residues.

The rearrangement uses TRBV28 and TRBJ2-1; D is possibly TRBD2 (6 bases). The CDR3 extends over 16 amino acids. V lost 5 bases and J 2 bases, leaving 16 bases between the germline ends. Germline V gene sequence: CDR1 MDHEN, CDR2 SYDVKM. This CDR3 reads CASSPPRRTTYNEQFF. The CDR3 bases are TGTGCCAGCAGTCCGCCCAGGCGGACTACCTACAATGAGCAGTTCTTC.

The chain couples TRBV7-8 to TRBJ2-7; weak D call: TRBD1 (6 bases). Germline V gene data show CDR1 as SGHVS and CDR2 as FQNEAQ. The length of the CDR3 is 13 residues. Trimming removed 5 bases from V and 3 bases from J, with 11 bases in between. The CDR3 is CASSGGVGYEQYF. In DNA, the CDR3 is TGTGCCAGCAGCGGGGGCGTGGGCTACGAGCAGTACTTC.

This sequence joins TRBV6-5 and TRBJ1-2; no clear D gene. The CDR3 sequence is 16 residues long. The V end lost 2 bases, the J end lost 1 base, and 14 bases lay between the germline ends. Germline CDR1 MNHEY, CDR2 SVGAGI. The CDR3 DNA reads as TGTGCCAGCAGTTACCTTTCCTGGACGGATAACTATGGCTACACCTTC. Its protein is CASSYLSWTDNYGYTF.

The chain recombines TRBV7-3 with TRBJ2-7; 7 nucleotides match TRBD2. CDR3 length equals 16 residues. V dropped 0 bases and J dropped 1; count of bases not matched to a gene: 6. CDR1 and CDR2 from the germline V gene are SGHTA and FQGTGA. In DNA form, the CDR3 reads TGTGCCAGCAGCTTAACGATGGGACTACCATCCTACGAGCAGTACTTC. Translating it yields CASSLTMGLPSYEQYF.

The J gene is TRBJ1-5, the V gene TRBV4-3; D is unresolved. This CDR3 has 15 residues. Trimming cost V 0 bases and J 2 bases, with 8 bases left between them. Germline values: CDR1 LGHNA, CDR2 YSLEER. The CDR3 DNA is TGCGCCAGCAGCCAAGATTTCGCGGGCAATCAGCCCCAGCATTTT. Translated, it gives CASSQDFAGNQPQHF.

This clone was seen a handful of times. CDR3 sequence: CASSLEGATSYNEQFF. The CDR3 DNA follows: TGTGCCAGCAGCTTAGAGGGGGCCACCTCCTACAATGAGCAGTTCTTC. The rearrangement links TRBV7-9 to TRBJ2-1; 7 bases are a match to TRBD1. V was clipped by 1 base and J by 0 bases; unmatched bases: 3. Germline assignment: CDR1 SEHNR and CDR2 FQNEAQ (reference sequence). The CDR3 is 16 amino acids.

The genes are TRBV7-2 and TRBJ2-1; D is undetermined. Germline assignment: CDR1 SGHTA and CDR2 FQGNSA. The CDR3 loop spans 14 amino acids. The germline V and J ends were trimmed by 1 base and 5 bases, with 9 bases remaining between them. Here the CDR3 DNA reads TGTGCCAGCAGCTTAGGGGGTCGGAACAATGAGCAGTTCTTC. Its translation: CASSLGGRNNEQFF.

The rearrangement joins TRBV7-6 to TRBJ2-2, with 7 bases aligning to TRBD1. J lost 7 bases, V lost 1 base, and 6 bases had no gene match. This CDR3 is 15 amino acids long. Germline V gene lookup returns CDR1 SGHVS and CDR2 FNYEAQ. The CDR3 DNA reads TGTGCCAGCAGCTTAGGAGACAGGGCTGGCGGGGAGCTGTTTTTT. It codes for CASSLGDRAGGELFF.

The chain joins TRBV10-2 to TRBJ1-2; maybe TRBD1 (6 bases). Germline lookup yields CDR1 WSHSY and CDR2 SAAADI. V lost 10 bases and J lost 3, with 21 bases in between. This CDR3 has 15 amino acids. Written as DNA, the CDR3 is TGCGCCACGACGACTGACTTCAGGGGAGACTATGGCTACACCTTC. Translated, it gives CATTTDFRGDYGYTF.

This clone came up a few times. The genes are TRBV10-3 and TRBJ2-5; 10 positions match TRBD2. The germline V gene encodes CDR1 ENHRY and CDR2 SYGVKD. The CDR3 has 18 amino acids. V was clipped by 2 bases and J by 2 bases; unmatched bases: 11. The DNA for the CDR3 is TGTGCCATCAGTGAGAGGCTAGCGGGAGAACGGGCACAAGAGACCCAGTACTTC. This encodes CAISERLAGERAQETQYF.

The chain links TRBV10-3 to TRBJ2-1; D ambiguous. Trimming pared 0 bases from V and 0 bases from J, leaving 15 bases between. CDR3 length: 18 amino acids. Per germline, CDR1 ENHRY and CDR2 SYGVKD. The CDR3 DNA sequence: TGTGCCATCAGTGAGTCGATGGCTCGGATGAGCTCCTACAATGAGCAGTTCTTC. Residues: CAISESMARMSSYNEQFF.

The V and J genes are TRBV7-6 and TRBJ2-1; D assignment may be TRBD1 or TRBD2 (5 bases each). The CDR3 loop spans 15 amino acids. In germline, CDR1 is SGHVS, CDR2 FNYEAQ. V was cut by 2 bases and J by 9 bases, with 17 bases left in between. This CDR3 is CASSLISGARGEQFF. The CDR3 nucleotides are TGTGCCAGCAGCTTAATCTCCGGGGCTAGGGGTGAGCAGTTCTTC.

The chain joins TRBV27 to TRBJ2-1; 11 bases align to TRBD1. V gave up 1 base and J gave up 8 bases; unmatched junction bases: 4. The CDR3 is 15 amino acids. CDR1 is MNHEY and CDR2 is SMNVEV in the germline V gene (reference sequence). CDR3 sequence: CASSLWTGGNYEQFF. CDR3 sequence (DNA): TGTGCCAGCAGTTTATGGACAGGGGGCAACTATGAGCAGTTCTTC.

The CDR3 reads CATRGAGRWADTQYF. The CDR3 coding sequence is TGTGCCACCAGGGGAGCGGGTCGGTGGGCAGATACGCAGTATTTT. V and J are TRBV6-1 and TRBJ2-3, with D perhaps TRBD1 or TRBD2 (6 bases each). The CDR3 totals 15 residues. Trimming took off 10 bases at V and 4 bases at J, with 21 bases between the two ends. Germline V gene lookup returns CDR1 MNHNS and CDR2 SASEGT.

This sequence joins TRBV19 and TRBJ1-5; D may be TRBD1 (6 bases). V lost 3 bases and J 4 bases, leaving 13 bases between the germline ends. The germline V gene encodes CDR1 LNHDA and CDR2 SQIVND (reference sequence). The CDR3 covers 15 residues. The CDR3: CASSIMQGTNQPQHF. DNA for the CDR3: TGTGCCAGTAGTATTATGCAGGGGACAAATCAGCCCCAGCATTTT.